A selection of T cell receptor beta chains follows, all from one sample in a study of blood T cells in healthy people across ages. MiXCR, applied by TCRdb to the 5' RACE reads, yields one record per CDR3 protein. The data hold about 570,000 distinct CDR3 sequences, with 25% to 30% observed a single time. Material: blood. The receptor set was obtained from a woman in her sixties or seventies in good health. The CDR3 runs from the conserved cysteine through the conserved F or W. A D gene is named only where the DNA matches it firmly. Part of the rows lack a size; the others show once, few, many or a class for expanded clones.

CDR3 DNA: TGTGCCAGCAGCTCCCAGGACGGCTACGAGCAGTACTTC
CDR3 protein: CASSSQDGYEQYF
J gene: TRBJ2-7
V gene: TRBV7-3
clone size: few
D gene: .

CDR3 DNA: TGTGCCAGCAGTCCCGGGACTAGCGGGGACTTTGGGACCCAGTACTTC
CDR3 protein: CASSPGTSGDFGTQYF
J gene: TRBJ2-5
V gene: TRBV12-3/TRBV12-4
clone size: .
D gene: TRBD2

CDR3 DNA: TGTGCCAGCAGTTTCGCCCTCTCTGGGGCCAACGTCCTGACTTTC
CDR3 protein: CASSFALSGANVLTF
J gene: TRBJ2-6
V gene: TRBV7-2
clone size: .
D gene: .

CDR3 DNA: TGTGCCAGCAGCTTGGAAGCCCCCGCTAAAGCTGGAAACACCATATATTTT
CDR3 protein: CASSLEAPAKAGNTIYF
J gene: TRBJ1-3
V gene: TRBV5-5
clone size: few
D gene: .

CDR3 DNA: TGTGCCAGCAGTTCCCGGGACAGGAGCGAGCAGTACTTC
CDR3 protein: CASSSRDRSEQYF
J gene: TRBJ2-7
V gene: TRBV6-2/TRBV6-3
clone size: few
D gene: TRBD1

CDR3 DNA: TGTGCCAGCAGCGCCGAAGCTGATACGCAGTATTTT
CDR3 protein: CASSAEADTQYF
J gene: TRBJ2-3
V gene: TRBV7-9
clone size: few
D gene: .

CDR3 DNA: TGCAGTGCTAGACAAAGGGGTGGTGAGCAGTTCTTC
CDR3 protein: CSARQRGGEQFF
J gene: TRBJ2-1
V gene: TRBV20-1
clone size: .
D gene: .

CDR3 DNA: TGTGCCAGCAGCCAACGAAGGGGCAATGAGCAGTTCTTC
CDR3 protein: CASSQRRGNEQFF
J gene: TRBJ2-1
V gene: TRBV3-1
clone size: few
D gene: .

CDR3 DNA: TGTGCCAGCAGCGTAGCTAGCGGGGGAGAACAAGATACGCAGTATTTT
CDR3 protein: CASSVASGGEQDTQYF
J gene: TRBJ2-3
V gene: TRBV9
clone size: .
D gene: TRBD2

CDR3 DNA: TGCGCCAGCAGCTCCGCCCGGACAGGGGTCTATGGCTACACCTTC
CDR3 protein: CASSSARTGVYGYTF
J gene: TRBJ1-2
V gene: TRBV5-1
clone size: .
D gene: TRBD1

CDR3 DNA: TGTGCCAGACCTACAAGATATCAGCCCCAGCATTTT
CDR3 protein: CARPTRYQPQHF
J gene: TRBJ1-5
V gene: TRBV13
clone size: few
D gene: .

CDR3 DNA: TGCAGCGTTGAACCACAGGGGGCGGGTACTGAAGCTTTCTTT
CDR3 protein: CSVEPQGAGTEAFF
J gene: TRBJ1-1
V gene: TRBV29-1
clone size: .
D gene: TRBD1

CDR3 DNA: TGTGCCGGCAGTCCACGACGGACTAACGGGGGGAGAGCCAAAAACATTCAGTACTTC
CDR3 protein: CAGSPRRTNGGRAKNIQYF
J gene: TRBJ2-4
V gene: TRBV6-2/TRBV6-3
clone size: .
D gene: TRBD2

CDR3 DNA: TGTGCCAGCAGCCAAGTCGAGGTGAACACTGAAGCTTTCTTT
CDR3 protein: CASSQVEVNTEAFF
J gene: TRBJ1-1
V gene: TRBV3-1
clone size: .
D gene: .

CDR3 DNA: TGTGCCAGCAGTAAGGACTTTTCTGGGGCCAACGTCCTGACTTTC
CDR3 protein: CASSKDFSGANVLTF
J gene: TRBJ2-6
V gene: TRBV2
clone size: .
D gene: .